A single sample gave rise to the 23 T cell receptor beta chains below, sequenced in a study of blood T cell repertoires in COVID-19. The assay was immunoSEQ multiplex PCR, and TCRdb's table has in-frame clones only and misses some. The data contain under 300,000 clones, approximately 83% of them singletons. Material for sequencing was peripheral blood. Receptors originate from a woman at least 80 years old with acute or convalescent COVID-19.

CDR3 nucleotide sequence: TGTGCCAGCAGCGAGGAAGGGGGTAGCAATCAGCCCCAGCATTTT. Its protein is CASSEEGGSNQPQHF. This rearrangement joins TRBV2 to TRBJ1-5; a possible D gene is TRBD1 (6 bases). Trimming stripped 6 bases from V and 0 bases from J, with 12 bases between. CDR3 length equals 15 residues. Per germline, CDR1 SNHLY and CDR2 FYNNEI.

CDR3 coding DNA: TGTGCCAGCAGCGTGCGGGGGGGGCAAGAGACCCAGTACTTC. This translates into CASSVRGGQETQYF. The chain has TRBV9 and TRBJ2-5, with 9 bases that match TRBD2. Germline loops: CDR1 SGDLS, CDR2 YYNGEE. After removal of 2 bases from V and 2 bases from J, the junction contained 1 base not matched to a gene. This CDR3 comprises 14 residues.

This chain connects TRBV15 to TRBJ1-3; tentative D call: TRBD1 (5 bases). V lost 0 bases and J 7 bases, leaving 10 bases between the germline ends. CDR3 size: 14 residues. CDR1 is LNHNV, CDR2 YYDKDF, per germline (reference sequence). CDR3 nucleotides: TGTGCCACCAGCAGAGATCGGGGGTCCAACACCATATATTTT. It codes for CATSRDRGSNTIYF. The full variable domain, completed using reference TRBV15 and TRBJ1-3, is DAMVIQNPRYQVTQFGKPVTLSCSQTLNHNVMYWYQQKSSQAPKLLFHYYDKDFNNEADTPDNFQSRRPNTSFCFLDIRSPGLGDTAMYLCATSRDRGSNTIYFGEGSWLTVV.

The genes are TRBV5-1 and TRBJ2-1; D not resolved. There are 14 residues in the CDR3. Trimming shortened V by 0 bases and J by 7 bases, and 11 bases separated the two germline ends. Germline CDR1 and CDR2: SGHRS and YFSETQ. CDR3 nucleotides: TGCGCCAGCAGCTTGGGACCCTCCGGGAATGAGCAGTTCTTC. This gives the protein CASSLGPSGNEQFF. The full variable domain, in which reference TRBV5-1 and TRBJ2-1 provide the parts outside the CDR3, is KAGVTQTPRYLIKTRGQQVTLSCSPISGHRSVSWYQQTPGQGLQFLFEYFSETQRNKGNFPGRFSGRQFSNSRSEMNVSTLELGDSALYLCASSLGPSGNEQFFGPGTRLTVL.

The chain links TRBV9 to TRBJ2-1; a possible D gene is TRBD2 (7 bases). The germline V gene encodes CDR1 SGDLS and CDR2 YYNGEE. V was shortened by 4 bases and J by 4 bases, with 18 bases between the two germline ends. This CDR3 comprises 16 residues. The CDR3 DNA reads as TGTGCCAGCAGCCTACCAAGGGGGGGCAGGTACAATGAGCAGTTCTTC. Amino acids: CASSLPRGGRYNEQFF. Full variable domain (outside the CDR3, taken from reference TRBV9 and TRBJ2-1): DSGVTQTPKHLITATGQRVTLRCSPRSGDLSVYWYQQSLDQGLQFLIQYYNGEERAKGNILERFSAQQFPDLHSELNLSSLELGDSALYFCASSLPRGGRYNEQFFGPGTRLTVL.

This chain links TRBV11-2 with TRBJ1-1, with 9 bases fitting TRBD1. The CDR3 extends over 16 amino acids. V lost 5 bases, J lost 0 bases, and 7 bases stayed unmatched. Germline-derived CDR1 and CDR2 are SGHAT and FQNNGV. In nucleotides, the CDR3 is TGTGCCAGCAGCATCGGGACAGGGAAACTGAACACTGAAGCTTTCTTT. The encoded protein is CASSIGTGKLNTEAFF.

V usage is TRBV16 and J usage is TRBJ1-5; D might be TRBD1 (5 bases). V was shortened by 4 bases and J by 2 bases, with 6 bases between the two germline ends. This CDR3 has 13 residues. Germline V gives CDR1 KGHSY, CDR2 FQNENV. CDR3 region: CASSPRGNQPQHF. As DNA, the CDR3 is TGTGCCAGCAGCCCCAGGGGCAATCAGCCCCAGCATTTT.

V is TRBV6-5 and J is TRBJ1-1; TRBD1 is a possible D gene (6 bases). CDR1 is MNHEY, CDR2 SVGAGI, per germline. Trimming removed 7 bases from V and 4 bases from J, with 16 bases in between. This CDR3 has 14 residues. CDR3 residues: CASKLTVRGTEAFF. The CDR3 region has the DNA TGTGCCAGCAAGCTAACCGTCAGGGGCACTGAAGCTTTCTTT.

The chain uses TRBV9 and TRBJ2-2; TRBD2 matches at 13 bases. Germline lookup yields CDR1 SGDLS and CDR2 YYNGEE. This CDR3 contains 15 residues. V shed 5 bases, J shed 6 bases, and the junction held 4 bases outside the gene matches. CDR3: CASSQTSGGSGELFF. CDR3 in DNA: TGTGCCAGCAGTCAGACTAGCGGGGGGTCCGGGGAGCTGTTTTTT.

This chain uses TRBV27 with TRBJ1-5; 7 nucleotides align to TRBD1. This CDR3 spans 14 amino acids. Germline values: CDR1 MNHEY, CDR2 SMNVEV (reference sequence). The V and J ends lost 5 bases and 9 bases, in that order; junction bases with no gene match: 10. The CDR3 DNA is TGTGCCAGCAGTCGGACAGGTGGGGGTTCGCCCCAGCATTTT. The encoded protein is CASSRTGGGSPQHF.

V gene TRBV10-3 combines with J gene TRBJ1-1; 7 bases are shared with TRBD1. Per germline, CDR1 ENHRY and CDR2 SYGVKD. J gave up 1 base and V 4 bases, and 3 bases lay outside the gene matches. The CDR3 length is 14 residues. The CDR3 DNA follows: TGTGCCATCAGTGGACAGGGAGGGAACACTGAAGCTTTCTTT. This encodes CAISGQGGNTEAFF.

V is TRBV14 and J is TRBJ1-6, with a tentative D call TRBD1 (5 bases). Germline V lookup: CDR1 SGHDN, CDR2 FVKESK. The V end was cut by 3 bases, the J end by 7 bases, with 7 bases between. This CDR3 has 13 residues. This CDR3 is CASSHGGNSPLHF. DNA of the CDR3: TGTGCCAGCAGCCACGGGGGAAATTCACCCCTCCACTTT. Full variable domain (remainder filled in from reference TRBV14 and TRBJ1-6): EAGVTQFPSHSVIEKGQTVTLRCDPISGHDNLYWYRRVMGKEIKFLLHFVKESKQDESGMPNNRFLAERTGGTYSTLKVQPAELEDSGVYFCASSHGGNSPLHFGNGTRLTVT.

The V gene is TRBV7-2, the J gene TRBJ1-6; no clear D. The V and J ends lost 5 bases and 6 bases respectively, with 14 bases between them. Germline CDR1 SGHTA, CDR2 FQGNSA. CDR3 length equals 15 residues. The CDR3 bases are TGTGCCAGCAGCGCACCCATTGGAGCTAATTCACCCCTCCACTTT. It is translated as CASSAPIGANSPLHF.

This clone showed up just a few times. The V call is TRBV7-9, the J call TRBJ2-7; 9 nucleotides agree with TRBD1. The germline V gene encodes CDR1 SEHNR and CDR2 FQNEAQ (reference sequence). The length of the CDR3 is 14 residues. Trimming took 5 bases from V and 6 from J; bases not matched to a gene: 8. Here the CDR3 DNA reads TGTGCCAGCAGCAGACAGGGGGGTATCCGCGAGCAGTACTTC. Translating gives CASSRQGGIREQYF.

In nucleotides, the CDR3 is TGTGCCAGTACCATCAGGGGTGGCAGGGGTATTGAAAAACTGTTTTTT. It codes for CASTIRGGRGIEKLFF. The chain links TRBV19 to TRBJ1-4; a possible D gene is TRBD1 (6 bases). CDR3 length: 16 residues. Deletions cut 7 bases from V and 7 bases from J, with 22 bases between. CDR1 is LNHDA and CDR2 is SQIVND in the germline V gene (reference sequence).

The chain joins TRBV30 to TRBJ1-6; 7 bases map to TRBD1. Germline CDR1 is GTSNPN and CDR2 is SVGIG (reference sequence). Germline trimming cut 0 bases from V and 10 bases from J; bases unmatched to any gene: 12. The CDR3 sequence is 16 residues long. CDR3 sequence: CAWSVGGTVFQSPLHF. DNA of the CDR3: TGTGCCTGGAGTGTAGGTGGGACAGTTTTCCAGTCACCCCTCCACTTT.

The chain combines TRBV2 with TRBJ2-7, with no clear D. Germline lookup yields CDR1 SNHLY and CDR2 FYNNEI. Trimming stripped 7 bases from V and 7 bases from J, with 17 bases between. This CDR3 region has 13 residues. The chain's CDR3 is CASTPTRPGEQYF. The CDR3 DNA is TGTGCCAGCACCCCGACTCGACCGGGTGAGCAGTACTTC. Filled out from reference TRBV2 and TRBJ2-7, the complete variable domain reads EPEVTQTPSHQVTQMGQEVILRCVPISNHLYFYWYRQILGQKVEFLVSFYNNEISEKSEIFDDQFSVERPDGSNFTLKIRSTKLEDSAMYFCASTPTRPGEQYFGPGTRLTVT.

The chain employs TRBV7-2 and TRBJ1-5; D remains unclear. CDR1 is SGHTA and CDR2 is FQGNSA in the germline V gene. V was shortened by 3 bases and J by 2 bases, with 11 bases between the two germline ends. The length of the CDR3 is 15 residues. CDR3 sequence (DNA): TGTGCCAGCAGCTTTTCCGGGAGAGGCAATCAGCCCCAGCATTTT. Translation gives CASSFSGRGNQPQHF.

This chain joins TRBV4-1 and TRBJ2-5; 11 bases agree with TRBD2. Germline CDR1 MGHRA, CDR2 YSYEKL. The junction had 5 bases not matched to a gene; V was cut back by 6 bases and J by 5 bases. The CDR3 is 14 residues long. CDR3 region: CASSSGGAGETQYF. The CDR3 DNA reads as TGCGCCAGCAGTAGCGGGGGGGCCGGGGAGACCCAGTACTTC.

The CDR3 nucleotides read TGTGCCATCAGTGACCGGGACAGGTTCACAGATACGCAGTATTTT. Protein sequence: CAISDRDRFTDTQYF. V and J are TRBV10-3 and TRBJ2-3; 8 bases match TRBD1. Germline loops: CDR1 ENHRY, CDR2 SYGVKD. Losses at the gene ends were 3 bases for V and 2 bases for J; bases not matched to a gene: 4. This CDR3 has 15 amino acids.

V gene TRBV30 combines with J gene TRBJ1-1, with 7 nucleotides matching TRBD1. V was pared by 0 bases and J by 3 bases, with 13 bases of the junction left unmatched. Germline CDR1 is GTSNPN and CDR2 is SVGIG (reference sequence). The CDR3 length is 17 residues. The CDR3 coding sequence is TGTGCCTGGAGTGTAGGGTCATACAGGGGACACCACACTGAAGCTTTCTTT. This sequence encodes CAWSVGSYRGHHTEAFF.

CDR3 sequence: CASSPLPAGNTIYF. CDR3 nucleotides: TGTGCCAGCAGCCCTCTGCCAGCTGGAAACACCATATATTTT. The rearrangement joins TRBV9 to TRBJ1-3, with no clear D. Germline CDR1 and CDR2: SGDLS and YYNGEE. CDR3 length: 14 amino acids. V lost 4 bases, J lost 2 bases, and 10 bases lay in between. The full variable domain, completed using reference TRBV9 and TRBJ1-3, is DSGVTQTPKHLITATGQRVTLRCSPRSGDLSVYWYQQSLDQGLQFLIQYYNGEERAKGNILERFSAQQFPDLHSELNLSSLELGDSALYFCASSPLPAGNTIYFGEGSWLTVV.

The rearrangement links TRBV7-3 to TRBJ2-7; TRBD1 might be the D (5 bases). The germline gives CDR1 SGHTA, CDR2 FQGTGA. Trimming took off 1 base at V and 6 bases at J, with 13 bases between the two ends. The CDR3 spans 14 residues. In nucleotides, the CDR3 is TGTGCCAGCAGCTTAAATCCCCAGGGCAGCGAGCAGTACTTC. Protein sequence: CASSLNPQGSEQYF. The full variable domain, its missing parts supplied by reference TRBV7-3 and TRBJ2-7, is GAGVSQTPSNKVTEKGKYVELRCDPISGHTALYWYRQSLGQGPEFLIYFQGTGAADDSGLPNDRFFAVRPEGSVSTLKIQRTERGDSAVYLCASSLNPQGSEQYFGPGTRLTVT.